This record covers a single T cell receptor beta chain. This clone has just a few counts. Its target antigen remains unknown. No base-level quality is on record; no much larger clone is a single base apart. V is trimmed back by 4 bases and J by 6 bases, and the junction contains 9 bases that no gene match accounts for. The CDR3 spans 15 residues, from the cysteine through the phenylalanine. Only the CDR3 region is kept as DNA, spanning 45 bases read in frame from base 1. CDR1 MGHDK and CDR2 SYGVNS were looked up in the germline V gene. The data stem from a study of a mutant IDH1 vaccine in newly diagnosed glioma (dated by TCRdb to the early 2020s). For the study in its entirety: Of the 30 or so patients who were treated, 62.5% were male and 37.5% were female, and the mean age was around 43 years. Before enrollment, most patients had been given radiochemotherapy with temozolomide as standard therapy, while the rest had received either radiotherapy alone or temozolomide alone. Peripheral blood samples were drawn at six visits, namely V03 (baseline), V05, V07, V10, V12 and V13. For exploratory analyses, longitudinal TCRB deep sequencing was carried out in roughly 23 treated patients wherever samples were available.

The full study reports these points: Immune responses induced by the vaccine were seen in approximately 93% of patients across multiple MHC alleles. No apparent relationship was observed between pseudoprogression and alterations in the top peripheral T cell clonotypes detected by TCRB sequencing. It was noted by the authors that analyses of patient blood samples could not be reproduced owing to sample limitations. Availability determined which PBMC samples were chosen for TCRB deep sequencing.

The sample's time point, from its label and the paper: baseline, week 1 (first vaccination visit). The treatment or condition label here, explained by the study, means: pre-vaccination baseline after standard-of-care therapy. All donors had newly diagnosed IDH1-mutant astrocytomas of WHO grade 3 or 4 that showed loss of nuclear ATRX. The samples were drawn from NOA16, a multicentre, single-arm, open-label phase I trial in Germany that tested a mutant IDH1 peptide vaccine in humans for the first time. Visit V03 blood draws served as the baseline sample for immunogenicity testing. The DNeasy Blood and Tissue Kit was used to extract genomic DNA from EDTA blood for TCRB sequencing. Receptors were amplified or captured by the immunoSEQ multiplex PCR assay. Rearranged TCR beta chain sequences were amplified using the hsTCRB Kit according to the manufacturer's protocol. TCRB libraries were sequenced on an Illumina MiSeq. Per the source publication's procedure: Demultiplexing, trimming and gene mapping were performed with the kit vendor's proprietary platform. TCRdb mirrors the immuneACCESS table, restricted to in-frame sequences. Some clones are absent from its copies; in checked studies, under half trace to an unresolved V gene, and the reason for the others is unknown. From that table come the V and J calls and clone size; the DNA was used to work out D and trimming. The sample includes 75,000 to 100,000 clones, with 82% observed a single time. The ten largest clones represent roughly 5% of the sample.

This TCR was sampled from a man aged 40-49 years with glioma. Some clones in this sample may be carry-over from other donors' samples. Recombination linked TRBV25-1 to TRBJ1-1, with 9 bases in between that match TRBD1. The input for sequencing was PBMCs, taken from a glioma patient treated with radiotherapy, temozolomide or both. The nucleotides read TGTGCCAGCAGTGCCGGGACAGGGATTTGGGCTGAAGCTTTCTTT. This yields the protein CASSAGTGIWAEAFF.